Below are 5 T cell receptor beta chains sequenced from a single sample in a study of radiotherapy plus CTLA-4 blockade in lung cancer. Clones were read by immunoSEQ multiplex PCR, and TCRdb kept only the in-frame ones, dropping some. The data hold roughly 130,000 clones, with 85% to 90% observed a single time. The specimen comprised peripheral blood, sampled from a patient treated with radiotherapy plus ipilimumab. All receptors come from a human donor with non-small cell lung cancer that progressed on radiotherapy plus ipilimumab.

This clone came up a few times. This chain links TRBV18 with TRBJ1-4; D gene uncertain. This CDR3 has 12 residues. Germline V gives CDR1 KGHSH, CDR2 LQKENI. Trimming took off 2 bases at V and 14 bases at J, with 12 bases between the two ends. This chain's CDR3 is CASSPGLQLLFF. Written as DNA, the CDR3 is TGTGCCAGCTCACCAGGATTGCAGCTTCTGTTTTTT.

About this clone itself: This same CDR3 is encoded by further DNA sequences in the sample. The rearrangement links TRBV5-1 to TRBJ2-2; D remains unclear. Germline V gene sequence: CDR1 SGHRS, CDR2 YFSETQ. The CDR3 runs 15 residues. The germline V and J ends were trimmed by 5 bases and 0 bases, with 11 bases remaining between them. CDR3 in DNA: TGCGCCAGCAGTTTGTCGCCCGCGAACACCGGGGAGCTGTTTTTT. It encodes CASSLSPANTGELFF.

The chain is built from TRBV6-1 and TRBJ2-7; D is perhaps TRBD1 or TRBD2 (5 bases each). With 7 bases removed from V and 3 bases from J, the gap between germline ends came to 16 bases. The CDR3 covers 14 residues. In germline, CDR1 is MNHNS, CDR2 SASEGT. The CDR3 region has the DNA TGTGCCAGCACCAGGGACCGGGTCCTCTACGAGCAGTACTTC. Translating gives CASTRDRVLYEQYF.

The chain couples TRBV5-8 to TRBJ1-5, with D possibly matching TRBD1 (6 bases). Trimming left V 6 bases short and J 2 bases short, with 15 bases between. CDR3 length equals 15 residues. Per germline, CDR1 SGHTS and CDR2 YDEGEE. For the CDR3, the DNA is TGTGCCAGCAACCACAGGGTCTCTGGCAATCAGCCCCAGCATTTT. The encoded protein is CASNHRVSGNQPQHF.

This chain uses TRBV30 with TRBJ2-1, with a tentative D call TRBD2 (6 bases). V was clipped by 3 bases and J by 14 bases, with 14 bases between them. The CDR3 is 11 residues long. CDR1 is GTSNPN and CDR2 is SVGIG in the germline V gene (reference sequence). CDR3 sequence: CAWRRGRVEFF. DNA of the CDR3: TGTGCCTGGAGGCGGGGCAGGGTGGAGTTCTTC. The variable domain in full, completed from reference TRBV30 and TRBJ2-1, reads SQTIHQWPATLVQPVGSPLSLECTVEGTSNPNLYWYRQAAGRGLQLLFYSVGIGQISSEVPQNLSASRPQDRQFILSSKKLLLSDSGFYLCAWRRGRVEFFGPGTRLTVL.